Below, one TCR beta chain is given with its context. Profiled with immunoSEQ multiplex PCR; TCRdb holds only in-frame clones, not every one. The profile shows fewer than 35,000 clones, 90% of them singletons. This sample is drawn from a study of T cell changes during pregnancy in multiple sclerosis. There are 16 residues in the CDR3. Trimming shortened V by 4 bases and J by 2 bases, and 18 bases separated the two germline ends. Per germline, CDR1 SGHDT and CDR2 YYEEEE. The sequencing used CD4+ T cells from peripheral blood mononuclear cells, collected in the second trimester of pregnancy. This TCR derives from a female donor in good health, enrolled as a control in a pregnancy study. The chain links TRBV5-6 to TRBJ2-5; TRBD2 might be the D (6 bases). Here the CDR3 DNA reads TGTGCCAGCAGCCCACCCCCGGGAGCTACTCAAGAGACCCAGTACTTC. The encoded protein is CASSPPPGATQETQYF.